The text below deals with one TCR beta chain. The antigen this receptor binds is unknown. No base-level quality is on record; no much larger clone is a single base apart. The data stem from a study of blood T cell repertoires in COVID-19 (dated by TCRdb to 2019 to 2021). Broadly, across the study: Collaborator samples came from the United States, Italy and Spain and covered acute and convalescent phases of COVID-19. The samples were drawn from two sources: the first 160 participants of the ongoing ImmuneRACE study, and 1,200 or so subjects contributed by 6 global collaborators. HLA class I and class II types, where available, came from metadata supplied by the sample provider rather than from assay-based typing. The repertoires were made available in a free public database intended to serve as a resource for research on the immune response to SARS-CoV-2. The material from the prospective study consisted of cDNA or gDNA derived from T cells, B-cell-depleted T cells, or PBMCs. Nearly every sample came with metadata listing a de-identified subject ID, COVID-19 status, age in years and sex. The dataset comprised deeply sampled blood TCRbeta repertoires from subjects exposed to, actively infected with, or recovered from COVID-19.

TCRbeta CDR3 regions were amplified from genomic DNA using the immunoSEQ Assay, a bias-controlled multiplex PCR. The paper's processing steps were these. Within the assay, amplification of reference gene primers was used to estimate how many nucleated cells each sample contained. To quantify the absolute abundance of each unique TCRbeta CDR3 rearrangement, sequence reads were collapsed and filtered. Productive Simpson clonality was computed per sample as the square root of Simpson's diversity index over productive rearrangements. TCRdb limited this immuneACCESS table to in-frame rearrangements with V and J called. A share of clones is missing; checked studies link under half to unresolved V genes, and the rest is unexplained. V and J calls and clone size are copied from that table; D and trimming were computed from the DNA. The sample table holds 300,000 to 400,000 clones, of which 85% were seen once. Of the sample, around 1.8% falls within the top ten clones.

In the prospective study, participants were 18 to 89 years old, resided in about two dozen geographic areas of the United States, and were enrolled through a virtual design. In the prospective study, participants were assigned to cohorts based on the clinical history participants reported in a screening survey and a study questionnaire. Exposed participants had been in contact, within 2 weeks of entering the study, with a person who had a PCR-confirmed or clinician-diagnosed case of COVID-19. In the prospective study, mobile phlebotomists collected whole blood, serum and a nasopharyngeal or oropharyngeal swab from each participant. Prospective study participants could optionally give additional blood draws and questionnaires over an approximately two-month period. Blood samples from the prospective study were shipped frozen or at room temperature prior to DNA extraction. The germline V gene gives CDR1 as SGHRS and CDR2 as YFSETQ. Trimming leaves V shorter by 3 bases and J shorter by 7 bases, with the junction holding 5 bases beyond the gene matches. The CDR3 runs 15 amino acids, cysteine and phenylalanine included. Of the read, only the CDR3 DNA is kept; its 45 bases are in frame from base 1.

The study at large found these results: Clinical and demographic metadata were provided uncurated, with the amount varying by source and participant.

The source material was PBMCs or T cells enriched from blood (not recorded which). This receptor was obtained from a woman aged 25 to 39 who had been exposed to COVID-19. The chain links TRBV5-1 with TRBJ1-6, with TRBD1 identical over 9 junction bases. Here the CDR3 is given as CASSSATGGNSPLHF. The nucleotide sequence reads TGCGCCAGCAGCTCGGCCACAGGGGGCAATTCACCCCTCCACTTT. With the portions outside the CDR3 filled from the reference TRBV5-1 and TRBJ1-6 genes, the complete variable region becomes KAGVTQTPRYLIKTRGQQVTLSCSPISGHRSVSWYQQTPGQGLQFLFEYFSETQRNKGNFPGRFSGRQFSNSRSEMNVSTLELGDSALYLCASSSATGGNSPLHFGNGTRLTVT.